Sequencing of this TCR beta chain was carried out in a study of T-cell reconstitution after alpha-beta-depleted transplantation in children. Findings and caveats of the study: When one year had passed after transplant, most T-cell counts and diversity came from newly produced T cells. Certain patients had high TCRbeta diversity at day 60, and it came from recipient T cells and thymic progenitors that survived.

Researchers prepared the TCRbeta library using unique molecular identifiers, the study reports. TCRdb itself ran the PCR reads through MiXCR, one entry per CDR3 protein. The sample comprises some 300,000 distinct CDR3 sequences, roughly 7.8% of which are singletons, and about 9.1% rests with the top ten. With V trimmed by 3 bases and J by 3 bases, 7 bases remained unmatched. Germline V CDR1 and CDR2: DFQATT, SNEGSKA (reference sequence). The length of the CDR3 is 15 residues. Concerning this clonotype itself: Its specificity is not known.

The sequence came from a female patient younger than 10 who had a stem cell transplant for Fanconi anemia, so the T cells may come from the graft donor. V and J are TRBV20-1 and TRBJ2-7, with TRBD1 identical over 11 bases. This specimen was peripheral blood, taken 360 days after TCRalphabeta/CD19-depleted stem cell transplant. CDR3 loop: CSASRGTGGSYEQYF. Here the CDR3 DNA reads TGCAGTGCTAGTCGCGGGACAGGGGGAAGCTACGAGCAGTACTTC.